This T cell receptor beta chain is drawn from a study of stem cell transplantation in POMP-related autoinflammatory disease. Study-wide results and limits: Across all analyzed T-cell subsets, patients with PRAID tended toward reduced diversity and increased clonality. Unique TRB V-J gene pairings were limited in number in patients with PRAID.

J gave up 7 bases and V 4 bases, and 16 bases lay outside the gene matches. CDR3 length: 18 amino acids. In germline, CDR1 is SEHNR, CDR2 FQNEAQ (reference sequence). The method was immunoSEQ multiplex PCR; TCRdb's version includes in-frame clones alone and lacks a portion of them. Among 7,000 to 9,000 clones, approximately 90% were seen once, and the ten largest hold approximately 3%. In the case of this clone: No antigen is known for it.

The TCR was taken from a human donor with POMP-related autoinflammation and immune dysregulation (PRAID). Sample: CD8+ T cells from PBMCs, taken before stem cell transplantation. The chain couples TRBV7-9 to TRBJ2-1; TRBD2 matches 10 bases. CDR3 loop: CASSSVPGSGRFRNEQFF. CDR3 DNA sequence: TGTGCCAGCAGCTCGGTGCCGGGTAGCGGGAGGTTTCGGAATGAGCAGTTCTTC.